The 8 T cell receptor beta chains reported below all come from one sample, sequenced in a study of T cell clonality in common variable immunodeficiency. Study-level findings and limits: Common variable immunodeficiency TCR beta sequences reportedly had fewer deletions and N-nucleotide insertions.

Libraries were prepared by immunoSEQ multiplex PCR; TCRdb keeps only in-frame clonotypes and omits some of them. This repertoire holds almost 20,000 clones, and none appear only once. These TCRs' antigens remain unknown. Sequencing used peripheral blood mononuclear cells. The receptors stem from a human donor with common variable immunodeficiency.

This clone appeared a few times. The CDR3 spells CASSLEDLGGTDTQYF. The DNA read from the CDR3 is TGTGCCAGCAGCTTAGAGGACCTAGGGGGCACAGATACG. The rearrangement links TRBV7-6 to TRBJ2-3; possible D gene TRBD1, 5 bases. The CDR3 end falls 3 residues outside the read, so it is completed with the germline J gene. This CDR3 is 16 amino acids long. Between the trimmed V and J ends, which lost 1 base and 1 base, there was a span of 12 bases. Germline CDR1 reads SGHVS; CDR2 reads FNYEAQ.

On this clone itself: This may stem from a read error, because a much larger clone lies one nucleotide away. The sequenced fragment ends 3 residues before the CDR3 boundary, so the rest is inferred from the germline J gene. The chain has TRBV2 and TRBJ1-3, with 9 bases aligning to TRBD1. The CDR3 contains 13 residues. Germline CDR1 is SNHLY and CDR2 is FYNNEI. Incomplete CDR3 DNA: TGTGCCAGCAGTGAGGACAGGGGTAGTACC. Its protein is CASSEDRGST. The complete CDR3 protein is CASSEDRGSTIYF.

This clone was seen repeatedly, ten times or more. The missing CDR3 end, 3 residues past where the read stops, is filled in from the germline J gene. The chain uses TRBV6-1 and TRBJ1-2; D call uncertain. V was clipped by 4 bases and J by 4 bases, with 10 bases between them. Germline lookup yields CDR1 MNHNS and CDR2 SASEGT. The CDR3 sequence is 13 residues long. The covered CDR3 bases are TGTGCCAGCAGTGTTGGAGGACTCTATGGC. The encoded protein is CASSVGGLYG. The CDR3 as a whole reads CASSVGGLYGYTF.

With respect to this clone: The observed sequence ends 3 residues before the CDR3 terminus, with the missing tail filled in from the germline J gene. The chain couples TRBV7-9 to TRBJ2-1, with no clear D. V lost 5 bases and J 4 bases, leaving 6 bases between the germline ends. The CDR3 spans 12 residues. The V gene's germline CDR1 is SEHNR and CDR2 FQNEAQ (reference sequence). Partial CDR3 DNA: TGTGCCAGCAGCGGGCGTTACAATGAG. This codes for CASSGRYNE. The whole CDR3 sequence is CASSGRYNEQFF. The variable domain in full, completed from reference TRBV7-9 and TRBJ2-1, reads DTGVSQNPRHKITKRGQNVTFRCDPISEHNRLYWYRQTLGQGPEFLTYFQNEAQLEKSRLLSDRFSAERPKGSFSTLEIQRTEQGDSAMYLCASSGRYNEQFFGPGTRLTVL.

This clone is medium-sized within its sample. The read finishes 3 residues shy of the CDR3 end, and the germline J gene is used to complete it. The chain has TRBV20-1 and TRBJ2-4, with D tentatively TRBD1 (5 bases). Trimming took off 2 bases at V and 7 bases at J, with 18 bases between the two ends. CDR3 size: 15 residues. Looked up from germline, CDR1 is DFQATT and CDR2 is SNEGSKA (reference sequence). CDR3 region: CSARKPRTDNNIQYF. The DNA read from the CDR3 is TGCAGTGCTAGAAAACCTCGGACGGACAACAACATT.

This clone was seen many times. Read sequence stops 3 residues before the CDR3 end, and the germline J gene provides the missing end. The sample carries other DNA sequences with the same CDR3. The rearrangement joins TRBV7-2 to TRBJ2-7; 11 bases match TRBD2. The germline V gene has CDR1 SGHTA and CDR2 FQGNSA. The length of the CDR3 is 17 residues. V gave up 0 bases and J gave up 1 base; unmatched junction bases: 5. The CDR3 DNA, read in part, is TGTGCCAGCAGCTTAGCCGCTAGCGGGAGGTTATCCTACGAG. Amino acids: CASSLAASGRLSYE. The complete CDR3 sequence is CASSLAASGRLSYEQYF.

This clone was counted ten times or more. Read data end 3 residues before the CDR3 end; the end is taken from the germline J gene. The gene calls are TRBV6-2 or TRBV6-3 and TRBJ1-4; D is undetermined. Germline loops: CDR1 MNHEY, CDR2 SVGEGT. The CDR3 consists of 14 residues. Deletions cut 6 bases from V and 2 bases from J, with 10 bases between. CDR3 DNA, as far as it was read: TGTGCCAGCAGCCTCCACAGCACTAATGAAAAA. Encoded protein: CASSLHSTNEK. The full-length CDR3 reads as CASSLHSTNEKLFF.

Many counts were recorded for this clone. The read terminates 3 residues ahead of where the CDR3 ends, so the germline J gene completes it. J is TRBJ1-2 and V is TRBV20-1, with unresolved D. Germline V gives CDR1 DFQATT, CDR2 SNEGSKA (reference sequence). The CDR3 is 13 amino acids. The CDR3 protein is CSARDWVGLGYTF. The sequenced CDR3 bases are TGCAGTGCTAGAGATTGGGTGGGCCTAGGC.